This TCR beta chain was profiled in a study of cytomegalovirus exposure and HLA in healthy donors. The study, taken as a whole, reports: A later analysis linked a missense DCLRE1C variant to TCR beta V- and J-gene trimming. HLA restriction was apparent for most CMV-associated TCR beta chains in a later analysis.

PCR employed 60 Vbeta and 13 Jbeta primers. Some clones are missing from TCRdb's copy, which holds only in-frame ones; the method was immunoSEQ multiplex PCR. Of 160,000 or so clones in the sample, approximately 81% were seen once. Worth noting for this clone: Its antigen remains unidentified.

The TCR sequence derives from a woman younger than 30 in good health and CMV-seronegative. Specimen: PBMCs.

The CDR3 nucleotides are TGTGCCAGCAGAGAGGGACAGGGCGTTTCACCCCTCCACTTT. Its protein product is CASREGQGVSPLHF. The chain carries TRBV6-1 and TRBJ1-6, with 9 bases fitting TRBD1. V gave up 6 bases and J gave up 9 bases; unmatched junction bases: 6. This CDR3 has 14 residues. Germline V lookup: CDR1 MNHNS, CDR2 SASEGT.